This T cell receptor (beta chain) was identified in a study of identical twins. Points from the study as a whole: The same donors were not followed; conclusions instead depended on cross-sectional statistical analysis.

Worth noting for this clonotype: Its antigen is currently unknown.

Each CDR3 protein gets one entry after TCRdb re-called the 5' RACE reads with MiXCR. The sample shows approximately 210,000 distinct CDR3 sequences, 6.5% to 8% of them seen only once. Separately, the same data were catalogued under a study of T cells expressing NK-cell markers.

Sequencing was done on a sample of CD8+ T cells sorted from blood. The clonotype was recovered from a woman aged 18-29 years in good health.

CDR3 nucleotides: TGTGCCTGGAGTGTAACCCTAACCGAAGCTTTCTTT. Translating gives CAWSVTLTEAFF. This chain joins TRBV30 and TRBJ1-1; D remains ambiguous. V gave up 0 bases and J gave up 8 bases, with 10 bases separating them. The CDR3 is made up of 12 amino acids. CDR1 is GTSNPN and CDR2 is SVGIG in the germline V gene (reference sequence).